A selection of T cell receptor beta chains follows, all from one sample in a study of T cell repertoires in cytomegalovirus infection. These receptors lack a known antigen. TCRdb ran MiXCR on the reads and lists one entry per CDR3 protein. The table lists approximately 120,000 distinct CDR3 sequences, around 28% of them singletons. The sequencing here drew on CD8+ T cells from cultured PBMCs, taken from culture after CMV antigen stimulation. These receptors were taken from a human donor in good health (CMV status not recorded). Some clones in this sample may be carry-over from other donors' samples. Each CDR3 is given with its conserved first and last residue. The D gene is left open where the match is weak. For some rows the clone size is stated as once, few or many, or as a class when expanded; others skip it.

D gene: TRBD1
V gene: TRBV6-5
clone size: -
J gene: TRBJ2-5
CDR3 DNA: TGTGCCAGCAGGCCAAACAGGGGGCTTTGGGGGGAGACCCAGTACTTC
CDR3 protein: CASRPNRGLWGETQYF

D gene: TRBD2
V gene: TRBV27
clone size: -
J gene: TRBJ2-7
CDR3 DNA: TGTGCCAGCAGTCAGGGACTAGCGGGGGCTTACGAGCAGTACTTC
CDR3 protein: CASSQGLAGAYEQYF

D gene: -
V gene: TRBV19
clone size: -
J gene: TRBJ2-7
CDR3 DNA: TGTGCCAGTAGTTTCCCCGGGGGGACAGCGAGCTACGAGCAGTACTTC
CDR3 protein: CASSFPGGTASYEQYF

D gene: -
V gene: TRBV12-3/TRBV12-4
clone size: few
J gene: TRBJ2-3
CDR3 DNA: TGTGCCAGCAGTTTGTCGGGGAAAGATACGCAGTATTTT
CDR3 protein: CASSLSGKDTQYF

D gene: -
V gene: TRBV7-2
clone size: many
J gene: TRBJ1-6
CDR3 DNA: TGTGCCAGCACCTGGGGGGGTAATTCACCCCTCCACTTT
CDR3 protein: CASTWGGNSPLHF

D gene: -
V gene: TRBV5-1
clone size: -
J gene: TRBJ2-1
CDR3 DNA: TGCGCCAGCAGCTTGGAATCGGGGAGCGTCAATGAGCAGTTCTTC
CDR3 protein: CASSLESGSVNEQFF

D gene: -
V gene: TRBV7-2
clone size: many
J gene: TRBJ1-1
CDR3 DNA: TGTGCCAGCAGCTTACAAGACTCCGGGGACACTGAAGCTTTCTTT
CDR3 protein: CASSLQDSGDTEAFF

D gene: -
V gene: TRBV28
clone size: -
J gene: TRBJ1-6
CDR3 DNA: TGTGCCAGCAGTTTAATTGGCTCTATGGGTTCACCCCTCCACTTT
CDR3 protein: CASSLIGSMGSPLHF

D gene: -
V gene: TRBV4-3
clone size: few
J gene: TRBJ1-6
CDR3 DNA: TGCGCCAGCAGCCTAAGTCCCCCGGGTAATTCACCCCTCCACTTT
CDR3 protein: CASSLSPPGNSPLHF

D gene: TRBD1
V gene: TRBV12-3/TRBV12-4
clone size: -
J gene: TRBJ1-5
CDR3 DNA: TGTGCCAGCAGTCCGGGACAGCGCAATCAGCCCCAGCATTTT
CDR3 protein: CASSPGQRNQPQHF

D gene: -
V gene: TRBV12-3/TRBV12-4
clone size: few
J gene: TRBJ2-7
CDR3 DNA: TGTGCCAGCAGTTTAATGTTCAGTCCCTACGAGCAGTACTTC
CDR3 protein: CASSLMFSPYEQYF

D gene: TRBD1
V gene: TRBV20-1
clone size: -
J gene: TRBJ1-1
CDR3 DNA: TGCAGTGCTAGAGATATACAGGGGGGGGAAACTGAAGCTTTCTTT
CDR3 protein: CSARDIQGGETEAFF

D gene: -
V gene: TRBV12-3/TRBV12-4
clone size: many
J gene: TRBJ1-2
CDR3 DNA: TGTGCCAGCAGTCCATCGGACCTCTATGGCTACACCTTC
CDR3 protein: CASSPSDLYGYTF

D gene: -
V gene: TRBV28
clone size: few
J gene: TRBJ2-7
CDR3 DNA: TGTGCCAGCAGTTCGGTGGCGGGCTACGAGCAGTACTTC
CDR3 protein: CASSSVAGYEQYF

D gene: -
V gene: TRBV7-9
clone size: -
J gene: TRBJ1-2
CDR3 DNA: TGTGCCAGCAGCTTAAATGGTCCCACGGGCTCTGACTATGGCTACACCTTC
CDR3 protein: CASSLNGPTGSDYGYTF